A single sample gave rise to the 14 T cell receptor beta chains below, sequenced in a study. TCRdb recomputed calls from the 5' RACE reads with MiXCR, one row per CDR3 protein. The table lists about 220 distinct CDR3 sequences, 90% to 95% of them singletons. The specimen was memory CD4+ T cells sorted from blood. Subset described: memory CD4+ T cells, CD4+CD45RO+CD25-. The receptors originated from a female donor with breast cancer.

A remark on this clonotype: This beta chain turned up in a library designed for alpha chains; as an off-target read, its abundance says little. This chain connects TRBV11-2 to TRBJ2-4; D not certain. This CDR3 spans 13 amino acids. V lost 5 bases and J lost 9, with 14 bases in between. Germline values: CDR1 SGHAT, CDR2 FQNNGV. The CDR3 nucleotides read TGTGCCAGCAGCCTGGGCGCTTTGGGCATTCAGTACTTC. Its translation: CASSLGALGIQYF.

This clonotype was seen once. In a library made to pick up alpha chains, this beta chain is a stray read with a size that means little. J is TRBJ1-5 and V is TRBV6-5; D remains unclear. Trimming shortened V by 6 bases and J by 3 bases, and 12 bases separated the two germline ends. The germline V gene has CDR1 MNHEY and CDR2 SVGAGI. The CDR3 loop spans 14 amino acids. Here the CDR3 reads CASSKDGNNQPQHF. The CDR3 bases are TGTGCCAGCAGCAAGGACGGAAACAATCAGCCCCAGCATTTT.

Details on this clonotype: Since the library was made to target alpha chains, this beta chain is a stray read and its abundance is not meaningful. J is TRBJ1-1 and V is TRBV2, with 7 bases fitting TRBD1. CDR3 length: 14 residues. V lost 5 bases and J lost 0; bases outside the gene matches: 3. Per the germline V gene, CDR1 is SNHLY and CDR2 is FYNNEI. CDR3 sequence reads: CASSMGQMNTEAFF. Written as DNA, the CDR3 is TGTGCCAGCAGTATGGGACAGATGAACACTGAAGCTTTCTTT.

Worth noting for this clonotype: Within a library made for alpha chains, this beta chain is off target, and its count is uninformative. This chain's CDR3 is CATHGGDTGELFF. CDR3 DNA: TGTGCCACCCACGGGGGGGACACCGGGGAGCTGTTTTTT. V usage is TRBV5-4 and J usage is TRBJ2-2; 8 bases align to TRBD2. The length of the CDR3 is 13 residues. V was pared by 9 bases and J by 3 bases, with 4 bases of the junction left unmatched. The germline gives CDR1 SGHNT, CDR2 YYREEE (reference sequence).

Points on this clonotype: Since it is a stray read in a library aimed at alpha chains, this beta chain has a size that is not meaningful. The chain uses TRBV6-1 and TRBJ1-2; the match to TRBD1 covers 9 bases. The germline gives CDR1 MNHNS, CDR2 SASEGT. CDR3 size: 14 residues. Trimming took 6 bases from V and 8 from J; bases not matched to a gene: 10. DNA for the CDR3: TGTGCCAGCAGAGCTAGGGGACAGGGTGAAGGCTACACCTTC. Translated, it gives CASRARGQGEGYTF.

Notes on this clonotype: This beta chain was picked up by a library intended for alpha chains and is off target, so its count carries little meaning. V and J are TRBV12-3 or TRBV12-4 and TRBJ1-2; 7 nucleotides agree with TRBD1. Trimming removed 5 bases from V and 3 bases from J; junction bases left unmatched: 6. CDR3 size: 14 residues. The CDR3 loop is CASSLRGRYYGYTF. CDR3 nucleotides: TGTGCCAGCAGTCTGAGGGGGCGCTACTATGGCTACACCTTC.

This clonotype was seen just once. As an off-target read in a library built for alpha chains, this beta chain has a frequency of little significance. The chain recombines TRBV20-1 with TRBJ2-7; TRBD1 matches 9 bases. This CDR3 contains 14 residues. From germline, CDR1 is DFQATT and CDR2 SNEGSKA (reference sequence). V trimming: 3 bases; J trimming: 6 bases; junction bases outside the gene matches: 9. In DNA, the CDR3 is TGCAGTGCTAGCGAGACAGGGGGTTTGGGCGAGCAGTACTTC. Protein sequence: CSASETGGLGEQYF.

To note about this clonotype: This beta chain appears as a stray read in a library generated for alpha chains; its size is not informative. J is TRBJ1-1 and V is TRBV6-5; D is uncertain. The germline V gene encodes CDR1 MNHEY and CDR2 SVGAGI. The CDR3 sequence is 12 residues long. Trimming left V 7 bases short and J 1 base short, with 7 bases between. The CDR3 region is CASKGENTEAFF. The CDR3 DNA reads TGTGCCAGCAAGGGTGAGAACACTGAAGCTTTCTTT.

Points on this clonotype: With the library built for alpha chains, this beta chain is off target and its frequency is not meaningful. The CDR3 loop is CASSPYFSAGQGEQFF. The CDR3 DNA reads TGTGCCAGCAGCCCCTACTTTAGCGCAGGACAGGGGGAGCAGTTCTTC. This sequence joins TRBV11-2 and TRBJ2-1, with 9 bases that match TRBD1. This CDR3 is built from 16 residues. The germline V gene encodes CDR1 SGHAT and CDR2 FQNNGV. The V and J ends lost 5 bases and 10 bases, in that order; junction bases with no gene match: 15. Full variable domain (outside the CDR3, taken from reference TRBV11-2 and TRBJ2-1): EAGVAQSPRYKIIEKRQSVAFWCNPISGHATLYWYQQILGQGPKLLIQFQNNGVVDDSQLPKDRFSAERLKGVDSTLKIQPAKLEDSAVYLCASSPYFSAGQGEQFFGPGTRLTVL.

Remarks on this clonotype: Because the library targeted alpha chains, this beta chain is an off-target read whose size means little. The V gene is TRBV24-1, the J gene TRBJ1-5, with no clear D. Germline loops: CDR1 KGHDR, CDR2 SFDVKD. The CDR3 is 14 amino acids. V lost 9 bases and J lost 1, with 12 bases in between. Here the CDR3 reads CATGGETSNQPQHF. The CDR3 nucleotides are TGTGCCACCGGCGGGGAAACAAGCAATCAGCCCCAGCATTTT.

Concerning this clonotype: Within a library made for alpha chains, this beta chain is off target, and its count is uninformative. The chain is built from TRBV20-1 and TRBJ2-7; either TRBD1 or TRBD2 may supply D (5 bases each). The CDR3 sequence is 17 residues long. Deletions cut 0 bases from V and 4 bases from J, with 22 bases between. Germline values: CDR1 DFQATT, CDR2 SNEGSKA (reference sequence). The CDR3 region is CSARDFARDPRLYEQYF. The DNA for the CDR3 is TGCAGTGCTAGAGATTTCGCCCGGGACCCGCGCCTATACGAGCAGTACTTC.

As for this clonotype: Since it is a stray read in a library aimed at alpha chains, this beta chain has a size that is not meaningful. The CDR3 protein is CATSDSGTGGYEQYF. The DNA of the CDR3 is TGTGCCACCAGTGATTCCGGGACAGGGGGCTACGAGCAGTACTTC. The chain has TRBV24-1 and TRBJ2-7; 11 bases are shared with TRBD1. The V gene's germline CDR1 is KGHDR and CDR2 SFDVKD. The J segment lost 3 bases and the V segment lost 2 bases, leaving 2 bases of the junction unmatched. The CDR3 covers 15 residues.

Concerning this clonotype: Since the library was made to target alpha chains, this beta chain is a stray read and its abundance is not meaningful. The gene calls are TRBV25-1 and TRBJ1-5; 10 nucleotides line up with TRBD1. The CDR3 consists of 18 residues. The ends lost 6 bases at V and 2 bases at J; junction bases unmatched: 13. The germline V gene has CDR1 MGHDK and CDR2 SYGVNS. The CDR3 here is CASSPGTGEVEGNQPQHF. The CDR3 DNA is TGTGCCAGCAGCCCCGGGACAGGGGAGGTGGAGGGCAATCAGCCCCAGCATTTT.

With respect to this clonotype: This beta chain turned up in a library designed for alpha chains; as an off-target read, its abundance says little. The chain combines TRBV12-3 or TRBV12-4 with TRBJ1-2, with 7 bases matching TRBD1. CDR3 length: 15 amino acids. V was clipped by 4 bases and J by 2 bases; unmatched bases: 7. CDR3 loop: CASSSQPGGNYGYTF. CDR3 DNA sequence: TGTGCCAGCAGTTCTCAGCCAGGGGGAAACTATGGCTACACCTTC.